The source of this TCR beta chain is a study of blood T cells in healthy people across ages. CDR3 length: 14 residues. Germline assignment: CDR1 SGHTA and CDR2 FQGNSA. Trimming cost V 3 bases and J 8 bases; bases outside gene matches: 4. Next came a second PCR, run for 7 to 11 cycles, which used a sample-barcoded 5' primer along with a J-beta primer mix. At least 2.5 million CDR3-containing paired-end reads were obtained per sample. TCRdb recomputed calls from the 5' RACE reads with MiXCR, one row per CDR3 protein. Of more than 650,000 distinct CDR3 sequences listed, 40% to 65% are singletons. The sequenced material came from blood. The receptor was derived from an elderly man in good health. The chain couples TRBV7-2 to TRBJ1-6; TRBD1 agrees at 7 bases. The CDR3 is CASSFRGLDSPLHF. The CDR3 DNA sequence: TGTGCCAGCAGCTTCAGGGGGTTGGATTCACCCCTCCACTTT.